This T cell receptor (beta chain) was found in a study of T cell changes during pregnancy in multiple sclerosis. Trimming shortened V by 4 bases and J by 6 bases, and 20 bases separated the two germline ends. Germline V gene data show CDR1 as SGHRS and CDR2 as YFSETQ. The CDR3 is 16 residues long. This clone appeared a single time. Sequenced by immunoSEQ multiplex PCR; TCRdb stores in-frame clones only, minus some. This sample has around 110,000 clones, with 92% found just once. V usage is TRBV5-1 and J usage is TRBJ2-1; perhaps TRBD2 as D (6 bases). Material: peripheral blood, obtained in the third trimester of pregnancy. The sequence was obtained from a female donor with multiple sclerosis, enrolled in a pregnancy study. In DNA, the CDR3 is TGCGCCAGCAGCCCCGCTGGCGGGAAGGGTGCCAATGAGCAGTTCTTC. This gives the protein CASSPAGGKGANEQFF.